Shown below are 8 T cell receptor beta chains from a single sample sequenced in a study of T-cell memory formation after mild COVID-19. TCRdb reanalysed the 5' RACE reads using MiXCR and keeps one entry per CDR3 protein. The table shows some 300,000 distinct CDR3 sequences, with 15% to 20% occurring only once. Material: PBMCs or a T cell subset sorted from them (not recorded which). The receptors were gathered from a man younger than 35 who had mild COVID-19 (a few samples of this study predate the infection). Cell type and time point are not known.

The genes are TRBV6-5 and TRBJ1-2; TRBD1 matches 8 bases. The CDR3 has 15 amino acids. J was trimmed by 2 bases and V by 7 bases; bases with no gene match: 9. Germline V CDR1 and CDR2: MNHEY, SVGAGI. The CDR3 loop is CASTKTWTGNYGYTF. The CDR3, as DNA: TGTGCCAGCACCAAAACCTGGACAGGGAACTATGGCTACACCTTC.

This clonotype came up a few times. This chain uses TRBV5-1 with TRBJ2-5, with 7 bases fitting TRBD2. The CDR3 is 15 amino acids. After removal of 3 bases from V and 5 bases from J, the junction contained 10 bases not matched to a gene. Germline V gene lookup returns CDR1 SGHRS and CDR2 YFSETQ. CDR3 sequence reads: CASSSLGRGGETQYF. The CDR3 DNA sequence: TGCGCCAGCAGCTCTCTTGGGAGGGGCGGGGAGACCCAGTACTTC.

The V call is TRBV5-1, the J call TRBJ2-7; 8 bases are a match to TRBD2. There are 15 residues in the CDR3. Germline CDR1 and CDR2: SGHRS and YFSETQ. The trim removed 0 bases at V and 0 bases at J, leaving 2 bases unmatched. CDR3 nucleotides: TGCGCCAGCAGCTTGGGCGGGGGGACCTCCTACGAGCAGTACTTC. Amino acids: CASSLGGGTSYEQYF.

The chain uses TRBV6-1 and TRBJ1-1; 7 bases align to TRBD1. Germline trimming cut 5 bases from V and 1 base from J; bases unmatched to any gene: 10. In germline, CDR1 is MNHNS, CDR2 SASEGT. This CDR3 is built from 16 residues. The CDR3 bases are TGTGCCAGCAGTTTCGGTAGGGGGCGGGGGAACACTGAAGCTTTCTTT. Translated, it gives CASSFGRGRGNTEAFF.

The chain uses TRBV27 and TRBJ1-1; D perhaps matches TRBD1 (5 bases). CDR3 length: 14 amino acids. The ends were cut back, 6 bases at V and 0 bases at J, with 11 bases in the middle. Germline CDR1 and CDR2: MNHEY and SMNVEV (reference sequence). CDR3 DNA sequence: TGTGCCAGCAGCCCAGGGTACCTGAACACTGAAGCTTTCTTT. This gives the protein CASSPGYLNTEAFF.

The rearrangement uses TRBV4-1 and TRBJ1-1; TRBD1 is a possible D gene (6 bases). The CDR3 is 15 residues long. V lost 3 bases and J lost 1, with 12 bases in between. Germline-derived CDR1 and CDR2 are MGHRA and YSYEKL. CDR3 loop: CASSHQRTANTEAFF. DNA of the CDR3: TGCGCCAGCAGCCACCAGAGGACAGCGAACACTGAAGCTTTCTTT.

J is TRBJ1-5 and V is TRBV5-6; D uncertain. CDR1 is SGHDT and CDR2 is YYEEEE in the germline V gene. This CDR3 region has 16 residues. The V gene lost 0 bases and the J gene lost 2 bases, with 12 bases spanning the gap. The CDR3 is CASSLGSPAGNQPQHF. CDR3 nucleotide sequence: TGTGCCAGCAGCTTGGGGAGTCCGGCTGGCAATCAGCCCCAGCATTTT.

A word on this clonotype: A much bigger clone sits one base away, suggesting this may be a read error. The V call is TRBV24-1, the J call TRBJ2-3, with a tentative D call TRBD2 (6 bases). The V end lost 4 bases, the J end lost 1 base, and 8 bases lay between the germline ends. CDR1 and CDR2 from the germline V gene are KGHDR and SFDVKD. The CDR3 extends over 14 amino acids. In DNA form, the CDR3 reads TGTGCCACCAGTGACGGGGAGGGCACAGATACGCAGTATTTT. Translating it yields CATSDGEGTDTQYF.